This TCR beta chain was captured in a study of blood T cells in healthy people across ages. Study overall: About one barcoded beta molecule per two T cells was the capture yield of template switching. Study-wide findings and caveats: A roughly linear age-dependent decrease characterized TCR beta diversity per million T cells.

The use of a sample-barcoded 5' primer and a J-beta primer mix characterized a second PCR of about 7 to 12 cycles. The template-switch adaptor, which had 12 random nucleotides, put a tag on each cDNA molecule. TCRdb re-analysed the 5' RACE reads in MiXCR, keeping a single row per CDR3 protein. The sample yields 1.5 million to 1.8 million distinct CDR3 sequences, around 40% seen once. The CDR3 consists of 16 residues. Trimming at V came to 5 bases and at J to 5 bases, leaving 6 bases not matched to a gene. Germline values: CDR1 LGHNA, CDR2 YSLEER. As concerns this clonotype: Its antigen is as yet unknown.

The chain uses TRBV4-3 and TRBJ2-3, with 14 bases aligning to TRBD2. Sequencing used blood. The receptor was isolated from a woman between 18 and 30 years old in good health. The CDR3 sequence is CASSFGTSGGGDTQYF. The CDR3 DNA is TGCGCCAGCAGCTTCGGGACTAGCGGGGGAGGAGATACGCAGTATTTT.